Sequencing of this TCR beta chain was carried out in a study of blood T cell repertoires in COVID-19. At the level of the study: Some COVID-19 samples were acute and others convalescent; all came from the United States, Italy and Spain. Sources were T cells, B-cell-depleted T cells, or PBMCs; the material itself was cDNA or gDNA.

Germline assignment: CDR1 DFQATT and CDR2 SNEGSKA (reference sequence). V dropped 5 bases and J dropped 10 bases, with 12 bases sitting between them. CDR3 length equals 11 residues. Produced via immunoSEQ multiplex PCR; TCRdb's table is partial and in-frame only. The table has 150,000 to 200,000 clones, approximately 86% seen once; the top ten hold roughly 0.58%. One Seattle source followed patients from active infection through their disease course. This rearrangement joins TRBV20-1 to TRBJ2-1; a possible D gene is TRBD2 (6 bases). Source material: peripheral blood. The clonotype was recovered from a man aged 55 to 70 with COVID-19, enrolled during active disease. This CDR3 reads CSALPGLEQFF. CDR3 coding DNA: TGCAGTGCTCTGCCGGGACTGGAGCAGTTCTTC.